Sequencing of this TCR beta chain was carried out in a study of identical twins. Turning to this clonotype: No antigen is known for it.

The CDR3 is 15 residues long. CDR1 and CDR2 from the germline V gene are SGDLS and YYNGEE. The V segment lost 0 bases and the J segment 6 bases; nucleotides outside the gene matches: 4. Every sampled donor was Caucasian and healthy. TCRdb called the 5' RACE reads again in MiXCR, with one record for every CDR3 protein. The repertoire holds around 570,000 distinct CDR3 sequences, 7.5% to 10% seen once, with roughly 3.2% in the top ten. Overall study results and limits: Fewer insertions characterized abundant cord blood beta clonotypes, whereas memory repertoires showed none.

This sample was also put to use in a study of yellow fever vaccine responses in identical twins.

V is TRBV9 and J is TRBJ2-1; 9 bases map to TRBD2. This clonotype was sampled from a woman aged 18-29 years in good health. Sample: PBMCs. The CDR3 loop reads CASSVGGGGINEQFF. CDR3 DNA sequence: TGTGCCAGCAGCGTAGGCGGGGGGGGCATCAATGAGCAGTTCTTC. The variable domain in full, completed from reference TRBV9 and TRBJ2-1, reads DSGVTQTPKHLITATGQRVTLRCSPRSGDLSVYWYQQSLDQGLQFLIQYYNGEERAKGNILERFSAQQFPDLHSELNLSSLELGDSALYFCASSVGGGGINEQFFGPGTRLTVL.